The 27 T cell receptor beta chains below were found in one sample sequenced in a study of T cell responses to AZD1222 COVID-19 vaccine. Sequencing used immunoSEQ multiplex PCR; TCRdb keeps in-frame clones, though not all of them. Among about 220,000 clones listed, approximately 94% were seen once. The input for sequencing was peripheral blood, taken on day 0 of MenACWY control vaccination. The receptors originated from an adult in good health.

This chain links TRBV5-6 with TRBJ1-1, with D possibly TRBD1 on 6 matching bases. Germline values: CDR1 SGHDT, CDR2 YYEEEE. Trimming removed 5 bases from V and 1 base from J, with 12 bases in between. The CDR3 length is 14 residues. For the CDR3, the DNA is TGTGCCAGCAGTCCCGCAGGGGAGAACACTGAAGCTTTCTTT. Protein product: CASSPAGENTEAFF.

The chain uses TRBV5-6 and TRBJ2-3, with 8 bases lining up with TRBD1. Germline trimming cut 4 bases from V and 7 bases from J; bases unmatched to any gene: 8. CDR1 SGHDT and CDR2 YYEEEE come from the germline V gene. This CDR3 is 14 amino acids long. The CDR3 sequence: CASSRDRLVNTQYF. Written as DNA, the CDR3 is TGTGCCAGCAGCCGGGACAGGCTCGTAAATACGCAGTATTTT.

About this clone: Other DNA sequences from this sample encode an identical CDR3 as well. The rearrangement links TRBV7-2 to TRBJ1-5, with D unclear. Trimming took 1 base from V and 2 from J, leaving 6 bases between them. This CDR3 has 14 amino acids. CDR1 is SGHTA and CDR2 is FQGNSA in the germline V gene. The CDR3 DNA is TGTGCCAGCAGCTTAGACAGAGGCAATCAGCCCCAGCATTTT. It codes for CASSLDRGNQPQHF.

The J gene is TRBJ2-6, the V gene TRBV6-5; no firm D call. This CDR3 region has 14 residues. V gave up 4 bases and J gave up 1 base, with 5 bases separating them. In germline, CDR1 is MNHEY, CDR2 SVGAGI. In DNA, the CDR3 is TGTGCCAGCAGTTCCCGATCTGGGGCCAACGTCCTGACTTTC. It encodes CASSSRSGANVLTF.

This clone was picked up a small number of times. The genes are TRBV18 and TRBJ1-4; TRBD1 aligns across 7 bases. V shed 8 bases, J shed 7 bases, and the junction held 7 bases outside the gene matches. This CDR3 is 13 amino acids long. Germline V gene data show CDR1 as KGHSH and CDR2 as LQKENI. DNA of the CDR3: TGTGCCAGCCACAGGGGCCAAGGTGAAAAACTGTTTTTT. Its translation is CASHRGQGEKLFF. The whole variable domain, filled in from reference TRBV18 and TRBJ1-4, reads NAGVMQNPRHLVRRRGQEARLRCSPMKGHSHVYWYRQLPEEGLKFMVYLQKENIIDESGMPKERFSAEFPKEGPSILRIQQVVRGDSAAYFCASHRGQGEKLFFGSGTQLSVL.

The chain links TRBV6-1 to TRBJ1-1, with D perhaps matching TRBD1 (5 bases). This CDR3 contains 14 residues. V lost 2 bases and J lost 4, with 11 bases in between. Germline CDR1 and CDR2: MNHNS and SASEGT. CDR3 bases: TGTGCCAGCAGTGAAAAGGGGTGGGGCACTGAAGCTTTCTTT. Amino acid sequence: CASSEKGWGTEAFF.

This clone was detected once. The chain joins TRBV13 to TRBJ2-3; TRBD1 is a possible D gene (6 bases). Trimming removed 5 bases at V and 3 bases at J, with 12 bases between. CDR1 and CDR2 from the germline V gene are PRHDT and FYEKMQ (reference sequence). This CDR3 is built from 14 residues. The CDR3: CASSPRTETDTQYF. The CDR3 bases are TGTGCCAGCAGCCCACGGACAGAGACAGATACGCAGTATTTT.

This rearrangement joins TRBV2 to TRBJ1-4, with 7 bases identical to TRBD1. The CDR3 sequence is 14 residues long. Trimming took 8 bases from V and 5 from J; bases not matched to a gene: 8. Germline values: CDR1 SNHLY, CDR2 FYNNEI. The CDR3 DNA is TGTGCCAGCGAGGGGAGGACAGGCAATGAAAAACTGTTTTTT. It codes for CASEGRTGNEKLFF.

V is TRBV5-1 and J is TRBJ1-2; D is perhaps TRBD1 (6 bases). Germline loops: CDR1 SGHRS, CDR2 YFSETQ. The CDR3 has 12 amino acids. Deletions cut 3 bases from V and 4 bases from J, with 7 bases between. The CDR3 bases are TGCGCCAGCAGCTCAGGGGTCTATGGCTACACCTTC. Translated, it gives CASSSGVYGYTF.

V and J are TRBV19 and TRBJ2-2; D unclear. V was pared by 6 bases and J by 2 bases, with 13 bases between. CDR1 and CDR2 (germline): LNHDA, SQIVND (reference sequence). The CDR3 is 15 amino acids. CDR3 bases: TGTGCCAGTAGGAGGAACATATACAACACCGGGGAGCTGTTTTTT. Residues: CASRRNIYNTGELFF.

The chain joins TRBV5-8 to TRBJ1-5, with 11 bases aligning to TRBD1. This CDR3 contains 15 residues. With 5 bases clipped from V and 6 bases from J, the junction kept 7 bases outside the gene matches. Germline CDR1 SGHTS, CDR2 YDEGEE. The CDR3 spells CASRGGQGALQPQHF. The CDR3 nucleotides read TGTGCCAGCAGAGGCGGACAGGGGGCCCTTCAGCCCCAGCATTTT. The complete variable domain, with remaining parts taken from reference TRBV5-8 and TRBJ1-5, reads EAGVTQSPTHLIKTRGQQATLRCSPISGHTSVYWYQQALGLGLQFLLWYDEGEERNRGNFPPRFSGRQFPNYSSELNVNALELEDSALYLCASRGGQGALQPQHFGDGTRLSIL.

The chain recombines TRBV9 with TRBJ2-2; D is possibly TRBD2 (5 bases). Germline values: CDR1 SGDLS, CDR2 YYNGEE. Trimming removed 4 bases at V and 6 bases at J, with 10 bases between. The CDR3 consists of 13 residues. The CDR3, as DNA: TGTGCCAGCAGCCCGCCGGGATCCGGGGAGCTGTTTTTT. It translates to CASSPPGSGELFF.

On this clone: Other nucleotide sequences in the sample specify the same CDR3. The chain carries TRBV18 and TRBJ1-2; 8 positions match TRBD1. V shed 3 bases and J 8 bases; nucleotides not matched to a gene: 5. The germline gives CDR1 KGHSH, CDR2 LQKENI. This CDR3 is built from 13 residues. CDR3 sequence reads: CASSPGQGVGYTF. The CDR3, as DNA: TGTGCCAGCTCACCCGGACAGGGTGTGGGCTACACCTTC.

This chain connects TRBV5-5 to TRBJ1-6; D unresolved. The CDR3 is 12 residues long. Trimming left V 0 bases short and J 19 bases short, with 14 bases between. CDR1 is SGHKS, CDR2 YYEKEE, per germline (reference sequence). The CDR3 nucleotides are TGTGCCAGCAGCTTGGAACGGTCCGTAGGTCACTTT. Translation gives CASSLERSVGHF.

CDR3 DNA sequence: TGTGCCAGCAGCTTAAGCGGGAGAGAGACCCAGTACTTC. Translated, it gives CASSLSGRETQYF. The V and J genes are TRBV7-3 and TRBJ2-5; 7 nucleotides align to TRBD2. Germline CDR1 and CDR2: SGHTA and FQGTGA. This CDR3 contains 13 residues. After removal of 1 base from V and 4 bases from J, the junction contained 0 bases not matched to a gene.

The chain carries TRBV5-1 and TRBJ1-2, with D tentatively TRBD1 (5 bases). Germline V gene data show CDR1 as SGHRS and CDR2 as YFSETQ. Trimming removed 4 bases from V and 4 bases from J, with 11 bases in between. There are 13 residues in the CDR3. CDR3 coding DNA: TGCGCCAGCAGCATAGGGGAGAGCTATGGCTACACCTTC. Translating gives CASSIGESYGYTF. Looking up the rest from reference TRBV5-1 and TRBJ1-2 gives the full variable domain: KAGVTQTPRYLIKTRGQQVTLSCSPISGHRSVSWYQQTPGQGLQFLFEYFSETQRNKGNFPGRFSGRQFSNSRSEMNVSTLELGDSALYLCASSIGESYGYTFGSGTRLTVV.

This rearrangement joins TRBV19 to TRBJ2-3; no firm D call. This CDR3 comprises 14 residues. V lost 0 bases to trimming and J lost 0 bases, with 4 bases between them. The germline CDR1 and CDR2 sequences are LNHDA and SQIVND (reference sequence). The CDR3 nucleotides read TGTGCCAGTAGTATAGAGGGTAGCACAGATACGCAGTATTTT. Translation gives CASSIEGSTDTQYF.

The V and J genes are TRBV20-1 and TRBJ1-6; D is uncertain. V was trimmed by 2 bases and J by 7 bases, leaving 3 bases between them. The CDR3 length is 11 residues. Germline-derived CDR1 and CDR2 are DFQATT and SNEGSKA (reference sequence). CDR3 sequence reads: CSARQNSPLHF. In DNA, the CDR3 is TGCAGTGCTAGACAGAATTCACCCCTCCACTTT.

V gene TRBV4-1 combines with J gene TRBJ1-1; a possible D gene is TRBD1 (6 bases). The CDR3 consists of 14 residues. Trimming removed 4 bases at V and 3 bases at J, with 12 bases between. CDR1 is MGHRA and CDR2 is YSYEKL in the germline V gene. CDR3 region: CASSPAGAYTEAFF. CDR3 nucleotides: TGCGCCAGCAGCCCCGCGGGGGCCTACACTGAAGCTTTCTTT.

The chain combines TRBV20-1 with TRBJ1-2; no definite D call. The germline V gene has CDR1 DFQATT and CDR2 SNEGSKA (reference sequence). The CDR3 is made up of 11 amino acids. The CDR3 sequence is CIWYQNYGYTF. CDR3 coding DNA: TGCATATGGTACCAGAACTATGGCTACACCTTC.

The genes are TRBV12-3 or TRBV12-4 and TRBJ1-1; 10 bases are a match to TRBD1. Trimming cost V 5 bases and J 8 bases; bases outside gene matches: 5. The CDR3 covers 13 residues. Here the CDR3 reads CASSLGTGEEAFF. CDR3 coding DNA: TGTGCCAGCAGTCTAGGGACAGGGGAAGAAGCTTTCTTT.

This clone was observed a handful of times. CDR3 in amino acids: CASSPVGGGQWAFF. CDR3 sequence (DNA): TGTGCCAGCAGTCCGGTCGGGGGGGGCCAGTGGGCTTTCTTT. This sequence joins TRBV28 and TRBJ1-1; D perhaps matches TRBD1 (6 bases). The CDR3 totals 14 residues. Germline values: CDR1 MDHEN, CDR2 SYDVKM. V was shortened by 5 bases and J by 11 bases, with 21 bases between the two germline ends.

The CDR3 protein is CASSTQGASQPQHF. As DNA, the CDR3 is TGTGCCAGCAGTACACAGGGGGCGAGTCAGCCCCAGCATTTT. The chain couples TRBV2 to TRBJ1-5; 9 bases agree with TRBD1. Germline V CDR1 and CDR2: SNHLY, FYNNEI. V gave up 5 bases and J gave up 6 bases; unmatched junction bases: 5. The CDR3 spans 14 residues.

This chain joins TRBV7-2 and TRBJ2-3, with 16 nucleotides matching TRBD2. V lost 5 bases to trimming and J lost 4 bases; unmatched junction nucleotides: 9. The germline gives CDR1 SGHTA, CDR2 FQGNSA. CDR3 size: 18 residues. CDR3 amino acids: CASSLKGLAGGPPDTQYF. The CDR3 region has the DNA TGTGCCAGCAGCCTCAAGGGACTAGCGGGGGGGCCCCCAGATACGCAGTATTTT.

The rearrangement joins TRBV7-9 to TRBJ1-1, with 7 positions matching TRBD1. Trimming took 2 bases from V and 1 from J; bases not matched to a gene: 4. CDR3 size: 15 residues. Per the germline V gene, CDR1 is SEHNR and CDR2 is FQNEAQ (reference sequence). The CDR3, as DNA: TGTGCCAGCAGCTTAAACACAGGGGCGAACACTGAAGCTTTCTTT. This sequence encodes CASSLNTGANTEAFF.

The chain carries TRBV5-1 and TRBJ1-2; D is ambiguous. The CDR3 is 14 residues long. V shed 0 bases and J shed 2 bases, with 8 bases lying between them. The germline V gene encodes CDR1 SGHRS and CDR2 YFSETQ. In DNA form, the CDR3 reads TGCGCCAGCAGCTTGGCGCCGGCGAACTATGGCTACACCTTC. This codes for CASSLAPANYGYTF.

The chain's CDR3 is CASSPGGAMNTEAFF. In DNA form, the CDR3 reads TGTGCCAGCAGCCCCGGAGGGGCGATGAACACTGAAGCTTTCTTT. The chain links TRBV3-1 (or the pseudogene TRBV3-2) to TRBJ1-1, with D perhaps TRBD1 (5 bases). Trimming removed 4 bases from V and 0 bases from J, with 12 bases in between. The CDR3 totals 15 residues. The V gene's germline CDR1 is LGHDT and CDR2 YNNKEL (reference sequence).